The text below deals with one T cell receptor (beta chain). The data were taken from a study of blood T cell repertoires in COVID-19. Study overall: Samples taken during acute and convalescent COVID-19 were collected in the United States, Italy and Spain.

CDR3 size: 15 residues. With 4 bases clipped from V and 0 bases from J, the junction kept 4 bases outside the gene matches. The germline gives CDR1 LGHNA, CDR2 YSLEER. Method: immunoSEQ multiplex PCR; TCRdb's copy keeps in-frame clones and lacks some. Of a few hundred thousand clones listed, about 87% are singletons. The rearrangement uses TRBV4-3 and TRBJ2-7; the match to TRBD1 covers 9 bases. The source is a man in his 70s with acute or convalescent COVID-19. Sequencing input: peripheral blood. This chain's CDR3 is CASSPGTGLSYEQYF. In nucleotides, the CDR3 is TGCGCCAGCAGCCCTGGGACAGGGCTCTCCTACGAGCAGTACTTC.